The count of the clone carrying this T cell receptor beta chain is one. Its antigen is unknown. This entry comes from a study of OX40 agonist ivuxolimab in advanced cancers. Overall study: Dose-escalation patients had hepatocellular carcinoma, melanoma, renal cell or head and neck cancer.

The study's findings and limits: In the 0.1-3.0 mg/kg groups, partial responders showed among the lowest expansion. CD4+ and CD8+ blood T cells expanded clonally by week 6 at 0.1 to 3.0 mg/kg.

Produced via immunoSEQ multiplex PCR; TCRdb's table is partial and in-frame only. The table has about 61,000 clones, about 89% seen once. The CDR3 sequence is 14 residues long. Germline V gene data show CDR1 as SGHRS and CDR2 as YFSETQ. V trimming: 2 bases; J trimming: 4 bases; junction bases outside the gene matches: 3. The rearrangement uses TRBV5-1 and TRBJ2-7, with 10 bases that match TRBD2. The receptor was isolated from an adult with an advanced solid tumor such as melanoma, head and neck, liver or kidney cancer. The specimen comprised CD4+ or CD8+ T cells sorted from blood, sampled in a trial of the OX40 agonist ivuxolimab. The CDR3 region is CASSLSGGAYEQYF. The DNA for the CDR3 is TGCGCCAGCAGCTTAAGCGGGGGGGCTTACGAGCAGTACTTC.